This paragraph reports one T cell receptor (beta chain). The data are from a study of blood T cell repertoires in COVID-19. The table came from immunoSEQ multiplex PCR; TCRdb's copy has only in-frame clones and leaves some out. The sample holds approximately 290,000 clones, roughly 80% seen once. The CDR3 is made up of 13 amino acids. J gave up 6 bases and V 3 bases, and 4 bases lay outside the gene matches. Germline loops: CDR1 DFQATT, CDR2 SNEGSKA (reference sequence). This sequence joins TRBV20-1 and TRBJ2-3; 9 bases line up with TRBD2. The receptor was derived from a person aged 70 to 85 with COVID-19, enrolled during active disease. The sample consisted of peripheral blood. The CDR3, as DNA: TGCAGTGCTAGTCTTCTAGCGGGGGATACGCAGTATTTT. Its translation is CSASLLAGDTQYF.